The clone carrying this T cell receptor beta chain was counted once. This CDR3 spans 15 amino acids. V shed 6 bases and J 1 base; nucleotides not matched to a gene: 8. Germline-derived CDR1 and CDR2 are MNHEY and SVGAGI. This record belongs to a study of blood T cells in healthy people across ages. Alongside a J-beta primer mix, a sample-barcoded 5' primer served in a second PCR lasting 7 to 11 cycles. Each CDR3 protein is one row after TCRdb ran MiXCR on the 5' RACE reads. The sample consists of 1 million or so distinct CDR3 sequences, 20% to 25% of them appearing once. In addition, the sample was reused for a study of T cells of mothers and their children. That study reports: Compared with unrelated pairs, related mother-child pairs had slightly higher, non-significant overlap.

The sequencing sample was made of blood. V gene TRBV6-5 combines with J gene TRBJ1-1; TRBD1 agrees at 7 bases. The clonotype originates from a girl aged 2 to 10 in good health. CDR3 DNA sequence: TGTGCCAGCAGGGAGACAGGGTTGTGGAACACTGAAGCTTTCTTT. Its protein product is CASRETGLWNTEAFF.